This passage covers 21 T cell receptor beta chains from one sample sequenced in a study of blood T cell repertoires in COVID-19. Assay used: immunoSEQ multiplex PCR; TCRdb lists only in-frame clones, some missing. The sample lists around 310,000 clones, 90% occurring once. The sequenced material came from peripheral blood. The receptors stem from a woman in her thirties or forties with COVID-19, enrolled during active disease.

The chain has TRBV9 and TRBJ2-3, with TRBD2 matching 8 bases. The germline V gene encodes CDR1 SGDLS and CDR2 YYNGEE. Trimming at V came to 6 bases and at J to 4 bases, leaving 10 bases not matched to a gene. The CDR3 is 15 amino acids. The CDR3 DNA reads TGTGCCAGCACCGACACGCGGGGGGCCTCAGATACGCAGTATTTT. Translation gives CASTDTRGASDTQYF.

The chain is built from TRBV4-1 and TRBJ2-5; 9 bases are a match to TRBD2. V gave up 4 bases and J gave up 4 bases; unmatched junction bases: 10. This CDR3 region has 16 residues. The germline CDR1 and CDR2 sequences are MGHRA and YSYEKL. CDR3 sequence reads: CASSPEPGLAGETQYF. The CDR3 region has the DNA TGCGCCAGCAGCCCAGAACCGGGACTAGCAGGAGAGACCCAGTACTTC.

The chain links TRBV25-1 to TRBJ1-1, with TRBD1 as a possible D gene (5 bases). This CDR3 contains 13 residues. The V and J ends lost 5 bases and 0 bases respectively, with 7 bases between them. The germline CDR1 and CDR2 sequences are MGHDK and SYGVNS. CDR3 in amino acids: CASSQGLNTEAFF. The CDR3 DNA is TGTGCCAGCAGTCAGGGTTTGAACACTGAAGCTTTCTTT.

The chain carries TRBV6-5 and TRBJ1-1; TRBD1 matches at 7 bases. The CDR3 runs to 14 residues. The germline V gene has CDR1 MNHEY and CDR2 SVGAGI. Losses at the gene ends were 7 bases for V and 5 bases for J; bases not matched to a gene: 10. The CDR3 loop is CASTGRQGRTEAFF. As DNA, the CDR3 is TGTGCCAGCACGGGCAGACAGGGTCGGACTGAAGCTTTCTTT.

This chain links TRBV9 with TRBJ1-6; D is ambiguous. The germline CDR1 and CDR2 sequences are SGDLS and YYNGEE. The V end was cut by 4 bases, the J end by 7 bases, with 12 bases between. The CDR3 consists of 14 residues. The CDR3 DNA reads TGTGCCAGCAGCTCCACAGAGAGCAATTCACCCCTCCACTTT. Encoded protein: CASSSTESNSPLHF.

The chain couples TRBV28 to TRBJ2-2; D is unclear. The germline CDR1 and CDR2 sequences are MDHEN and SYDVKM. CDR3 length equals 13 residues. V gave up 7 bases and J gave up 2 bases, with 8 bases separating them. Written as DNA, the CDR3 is TGTGCCAGCAAAAGCGTAAACACCGGGGAGCTGTTTTTT. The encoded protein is CASKSVNTGELFF. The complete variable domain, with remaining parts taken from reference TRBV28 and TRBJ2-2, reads DVKVTQSSRYLVKRTGEKVFLECVQDMDHENMFWYRQDPGLGLRLIYFSYDVKMKEKGDIPEGYSVSREKKERFSLILESASTNQTSMYLCASKSVNTGELFFGEGSRLTVL.

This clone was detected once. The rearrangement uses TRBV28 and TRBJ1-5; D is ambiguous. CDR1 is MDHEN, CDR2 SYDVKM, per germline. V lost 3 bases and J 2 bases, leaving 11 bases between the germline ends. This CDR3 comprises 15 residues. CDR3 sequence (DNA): TGTGCCAGCAGTTTCCCGAGGTCTGGCAATCAGCCCCAGCATTTT. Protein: CASSFPRSGNQPQHF.

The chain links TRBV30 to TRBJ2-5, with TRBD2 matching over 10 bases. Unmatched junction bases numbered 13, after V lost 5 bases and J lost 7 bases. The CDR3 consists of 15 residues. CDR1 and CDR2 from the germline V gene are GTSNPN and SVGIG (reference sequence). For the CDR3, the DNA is TGTGCCTGGGGAACCAGGAGCGGGGGGGCTGGGACCCAGTACTTC. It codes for CAWGTRSGGAGTQYF.

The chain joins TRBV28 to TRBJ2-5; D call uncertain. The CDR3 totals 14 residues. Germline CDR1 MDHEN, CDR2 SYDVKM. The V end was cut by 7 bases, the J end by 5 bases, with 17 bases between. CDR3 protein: CASTSVWAGETQYF. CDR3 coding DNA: TGTGCCAGCACCTCAGTGTGGGCCGGCGAGACCCAGTACTTC.

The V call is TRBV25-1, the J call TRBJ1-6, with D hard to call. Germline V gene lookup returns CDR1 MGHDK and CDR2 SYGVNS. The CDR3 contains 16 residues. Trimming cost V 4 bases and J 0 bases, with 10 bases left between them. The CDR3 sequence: CASSGPGSSYNSPLHF. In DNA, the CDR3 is TGTGCCAGCAGTGGACCTGGGAGCTCCTATAATTCACCCCTCCACTTT.

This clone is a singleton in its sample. The CDR3 DNA reads as TGTGCCAGCAGTTACGCCGGGAGAGGCCACGAGCAGTACTTC. Encoded protein: CASSYAGRGHEQYF. The chain has TRBV6-2 or TRBV6-3 and TRBJ2-7, with a weak D call TRBD2 (6 bases). Per germline, CDR1 MNHEY and CDR2 SVGEGT. The CDR3 is 14 amino acids. V was cut by 2 bases and J by 5 bases, with 13 bases left in between.

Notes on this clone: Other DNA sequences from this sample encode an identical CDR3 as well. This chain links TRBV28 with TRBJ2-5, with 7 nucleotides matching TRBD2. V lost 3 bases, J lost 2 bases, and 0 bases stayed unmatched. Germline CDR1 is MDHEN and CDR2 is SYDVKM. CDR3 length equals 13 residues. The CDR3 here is CASSLGGQETQYF. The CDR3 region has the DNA TGTGCCAGCAGTTTGGGAGGGCAAGAGACCCAGTACTTC.

CDR3 nucleotide sequence: TGTGCCAGCAGTGAAGGATCGGGTGCAGCCGAGCTGTTTTTT. Its protein product is CASSEGSGAAELFF. This rearrangement joins TRBV6-1 to TRBJ2-2; D is ambiguous. Trimming shortened V by 1 base and J by 11 bases, and 14 bases separated the two germline ends. The CDR3 contains 14 residues. The germline CDR1 and CDR2 sequences are MNHNS and SASEGT.

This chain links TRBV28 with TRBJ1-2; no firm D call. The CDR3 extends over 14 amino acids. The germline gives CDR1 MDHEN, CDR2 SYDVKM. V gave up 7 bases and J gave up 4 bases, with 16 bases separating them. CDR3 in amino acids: CASTPVVRGYGYTF. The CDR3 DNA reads TGTGCCAGCACCCCAGTCGTTCGGGGCTATGGCTACACCTTC.

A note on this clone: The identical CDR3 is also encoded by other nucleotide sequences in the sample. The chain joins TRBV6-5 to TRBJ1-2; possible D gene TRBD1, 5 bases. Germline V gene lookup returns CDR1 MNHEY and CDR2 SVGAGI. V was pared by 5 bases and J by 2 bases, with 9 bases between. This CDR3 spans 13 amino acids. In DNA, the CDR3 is TGTGCCAGCAGTCCCAGGGAAAACTATGGCTACACCTTC. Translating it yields CASSPRENYGYTF.

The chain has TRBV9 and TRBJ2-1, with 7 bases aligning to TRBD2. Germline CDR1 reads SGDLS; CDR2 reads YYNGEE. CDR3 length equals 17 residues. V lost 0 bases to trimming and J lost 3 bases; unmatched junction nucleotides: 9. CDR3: CASSVDYRTGGYNEQFF. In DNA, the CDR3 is TGTGCCAGCAGCGTAGACTACAGGACGGGAGGCTACAATGAGCAGTTCTTC.

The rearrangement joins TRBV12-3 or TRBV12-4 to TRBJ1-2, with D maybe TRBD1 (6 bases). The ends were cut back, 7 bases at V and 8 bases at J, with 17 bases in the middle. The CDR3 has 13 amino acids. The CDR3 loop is CASTLGGAGGYTF. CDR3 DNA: TGTGCCAGCACCCTTGGGGGGGCAGGCGGCTACACCTTC.

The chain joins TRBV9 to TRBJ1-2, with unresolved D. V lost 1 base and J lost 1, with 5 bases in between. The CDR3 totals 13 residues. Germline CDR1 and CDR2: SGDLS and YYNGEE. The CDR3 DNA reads TGTGCCAGCAGCGTACCCGGTAACTATGGCTACACCTTC. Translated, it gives CASSVPGNYGYTF.

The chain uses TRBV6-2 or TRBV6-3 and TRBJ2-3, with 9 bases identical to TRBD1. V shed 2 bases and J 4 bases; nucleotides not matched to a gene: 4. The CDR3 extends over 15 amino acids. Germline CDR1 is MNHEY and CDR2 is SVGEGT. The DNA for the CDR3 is TGTGCCAGCAGTTACGGGACAGGGAGCCCAGATACGCAGTATTTT. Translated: CASSYGTGSPDTQYF.

CDR3 residues: CASSYRGDQDEKLFF. The CDR3 coding sequence is TGTGCCAGCAGTTACCGCGGGGATCAGGACGAAAAACTGTTTTTT. The V and J genes are TRBV6-6 and TRBJ1-4; D ambiguous. V lost 2 bases and J lost 8, with 15 bases in between. Germline V gene lookup returns CDR1 MNHNY and CDR2 SVGAGI (reference sequence). This CDR3 has 15 amino acids.

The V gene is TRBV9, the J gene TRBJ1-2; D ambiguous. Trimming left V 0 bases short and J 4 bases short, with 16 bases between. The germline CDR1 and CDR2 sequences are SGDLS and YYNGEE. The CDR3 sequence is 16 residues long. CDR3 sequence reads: CASSVGAPPDLYGYTF. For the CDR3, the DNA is TGTGCCAGCAGCGTAGGGGCCCCTCCCGATCTCTATGGCTACACCTTC.